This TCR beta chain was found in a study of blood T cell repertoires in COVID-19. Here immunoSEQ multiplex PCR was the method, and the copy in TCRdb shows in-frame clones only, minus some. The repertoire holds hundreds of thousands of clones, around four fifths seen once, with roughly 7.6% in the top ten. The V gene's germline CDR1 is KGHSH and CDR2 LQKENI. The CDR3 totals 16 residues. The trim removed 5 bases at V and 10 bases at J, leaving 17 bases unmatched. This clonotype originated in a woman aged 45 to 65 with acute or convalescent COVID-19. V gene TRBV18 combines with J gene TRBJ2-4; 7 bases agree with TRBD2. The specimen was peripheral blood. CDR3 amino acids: CASSSPDLAGVGIQYF. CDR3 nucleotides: TGTGCCAGCTCAAGCCCTGATTTAGCGGGCGTGGGTATTCAGTACTTC. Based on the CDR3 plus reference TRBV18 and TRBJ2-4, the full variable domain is NAGVMQNPRHLVRRRGQEARLRCSPMKGHSHVYWYRQLPEEGLKFMVYLQKENIIDESGMPKERFSAEFPKEGPSILRIQQVVRGDSAAYFCASSSPDLAGVGIQYFGAGTRLSVL.